These 3 T cell receptor beta chains were sequenced from one sample in a study of neoadjuvant anti-PD-1 for oral cavity cancer listed by TCRdb under 2021. The sample's time point label is to be understood as: before neoadjuvant nivolumab. The library was made by the immunoSEQ multiplex PCR assay. Drawn from immuneACCESS, this table holds only the in-frame rearrangements with V and J called that TCRdb kept. Clones are partly lost; checked studies trace under half to an unresolved V gene and leave the rest unexplained. The sample records around 13,000 clones, about 65% of which are singletons. Approximately 2% of the sample is held by the ten biggest clonotypes. Sample: PBMCs, taken before nivolumab (anti-PD-1) treatment. The receptors shown here come from a person between 40 and 85 years old with oral cavity squamous cell carcinoma.

The V and J genes are TRBV4-2 and TRBJ1-1; no definite D call. CDR1 and CDR2 (germline): LGHNA, YNFKEQ. Trimming shortened V by 0 bases and J by 7 bases, and 9 bases separated the two germline ends. This CDR3 comprises 13 residues. CDR3 amino acids: CASSQDSNLEAFF. CDR3 sequence (DNA): TGTGCCAGCAGCCAAGACAGCAATCTTGAAGCTTTCTTT.

The genes are TRBV5-1 and TRBJ1-1; 8 nucleotides agree with TRBD1. This CDR3 has 16 residues. Germline CDR1 and CDR2: SGHRS and YFSETQ. V was pared by 2 bases and J by 1 base, with 7 bases of the junction left unmatched. The CDR3 is CASSFAHRGKNTEAFF. The CDR3 DNA sequence: TGCGCCAGCAGCTTTGCCCACAGGGGGAAGAACACTGAAGCTTTCTTT.

The CDR3 coding sequence is TGCAGCGGGGGGACATCCTTCACAGATACGCAGTATTTT. Residues: CSGGTSFTDTQYF. The chain joins TRBV29-1 to TRBJ2-3; TRBD1 is a possible D gene (6 bases). This CDR3 spans 13 amino acids. Germline values: CDR1 SQVTM, CDR2 ANQGSEA. V was pared by 7 bases and J by 2 bases, with 13 bases between.